This T cell receptor (beta chain) stems from a study of T cell clonotyping in hematopoietic cell transplantation. Time point given: recipient sample about 28 days before transplant, after cytoreduction. Recipients were bled about 28 days pretransplant and at posttransplant days 30, 100, 180. CDR1 is SGHDT, CDR2 YYEEEE, per germline. V dropped 1 base and J dropped 2; count of bases not matched to a gene: 7. This CDR3 region has 16 residues. TCRdb's table, derived via immunoSEQ multiplex PCR, lists solely in-frame clones and lacks some. This table has around 25,000 clones, around 80% appearing once. The source of this sequence is an older woman with acute myeloid leukemia. Some clones in this sample may be carry-over from other donors' samples. The specimen was peripheral blood mononuclear cells, collected before stem cell transplant. The rearrangement links TRBV5-6 to TRBJ2-7; the match to TRBD1 covers 9 bases. The CDR3 spells CASSLSTTGGPYEQYF. CDR3 sequence (DNA): TGTGCCAGCAGCTTGTCTACGACAGGGGGTCCCTACGAGCAGTACTTC.